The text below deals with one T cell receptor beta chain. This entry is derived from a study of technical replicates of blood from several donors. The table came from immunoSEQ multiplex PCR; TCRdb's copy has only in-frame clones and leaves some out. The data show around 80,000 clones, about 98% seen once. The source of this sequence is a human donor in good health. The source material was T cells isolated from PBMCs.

The CDR3 here is CASSVASSYEQYF. The DNA for the CDR3 is TGTGCCAGCAGCGTAGCTAGCTCCTACGAGCAGTACTTC. The chain combines TRBV9 with TRBJ2-7; D is unresolved. V was pared by 0 bases and J by 0 bases, with 4 bases between. The length of the CDR3 is 13 residues. Germline loops: CDR1 SGDLS, CDR2 YYNGEE.